This T cell receptor beta chain came from a study of human thymus T cells. Method: immunoSEQ multiplex PCR; TCRdb's copy keeps in-frame clones and lacks some. The sample shows some 78,000 clones, approximately 97% of them seen only once. This CDR3 has 17 amino acids. Germline V gene data show CDR1 as SGHTA and CDR2 as FQGTGA. Deletions cut 6 bases from V and 0 bases from J, with 18 bases between. Surgeons resected thymus tissue during corrective heart surgery. Study-level points and caveats: Related research examined unrelated individuals and reported that their thymic repertoires overlapped highly. Blood and thymic repertoires both appeared biased in V and J gene usage.

With respect to this clone: Its antigen is unidentified.

This clonotype originated in a boy younger than two with a congenital heart defect but otherwise immunologically healthy. The genes are TRBV7-3 and TRBJ1-5; D gene ambiguous. Input material: thymus tissue. The CDR3 nucleotides are TGTGCCAGCAGACACGACTGCCGCGGGTTTAGCAATCAGCCCCAGCATTTT. Its translation: CASRHDCRGFSNQPQHF.